These 25 T cell receptor beta chains share one sample of origin, sequenced in a study of neurological immune-mediated disorders. TCRdb fed the 5' RACE reads into MiXCR, producing one record per CDR3 protein. The sample holds 55,000 to 80,000 distinct CDR3 sequences, 4% to 6% seen once. The sample comprised PBMCs. These receptors were taken from a woman aged 50 to 60 with multiple sclerosis.

This clonotype was seen ten or more times. V and J are TRBV20-1 and TRBJ2-7; 7 nucleotides agree with TRBD1. CDR3 size: 13 residues. Losses at the gene ends were 6 bases for V and 0 bases for J; bases not matched to a gene: 5. Per germline, CDR1 DFQATT and CDR2 SNEGSKA (reference sequence). The CDR3 here is CSAQGDSSYEQYF. The DNA of the CDR3 is TGCAGTGCCCAGGGGGACAGCTCCTACGAGCAGTACTTC.

A remark on this clonotype: A single base separates this from a much larger clone, so it may be a read error. Here the CDR3 omits its conserved ending phenylalanine or tryptophan, so a read error is the likely source. J is TRBJ1-4 and V is TRBV4-3; 7 bases match TRBD1. CDR3 size: 15 residues. The V segment lost 0 bases and the J segment 8 bases; nucleotides outside the gene matches: 6. The V gene's germline CDR1 is LGHNA and CDR2 YSLEER. The CDR3 DNA is TGCGCCAGCAGCCAAGATCACAGGGGAGGGGAAAAACTGTTTTAT. Its translation: CASSQDHRGGEKLFY.

This clonotype has only a few counts. CDR3 in amino acids: CSVVNRERVYEQYV. CDR3 coding DNA: TGCAGCGTGGTTAACCGGGAACGGGTCTACGAGCAGTACGTC. The chain employs TRBV29-1 and TRBJ2-7, with D possibly matching TRBD2 (5 bases). V shed 6 bases and J shed 3 bases, with 18 bases lying between them. There are 14 residues in the CDR3. CDR1 and CDR2 (germline): SQVTM, ANQGSEA.

This clonotype was counted ten times or more. This rearrangement joins TRBV7-6 to TRBJ2-2; no definite D call. From germline, CDR1 is SGHVS and CDR2 FNYEAQ. The CDR3 length is 13 residues. Trimming stripped 2 bases from V and 5 bases from J, with 6 bases between. The CDR3 region has the DNA TGTGCCAGCAGCTTAACGATGACCGGGGAGCTGTTTTTT. This codes for CASSLTMTGELFF.

This clonotype has at least ten counts. The CDR3 loop is CASSKSGGASYNEQFF. The CDR3, as DNA: TGTGCCAGCAGCAAGTCCGGGGGGGCCTCCTACAATGAGCAGTTCTTC. The J gene is TRBJ2-1, the V gene TRBV3-1; 8 bases line up with TRBD2. V trimming: 5 bases; J trimming: 0 bases; junction bases outside the gene matches: 6. The CDR3 spans 16 residues. CDR1 is LGHDT and CDR2 is YNNKEL in the germline V gene (reference sequence).

This clonotype showed up many times. This sequence joins TRBV6-5 and TRBJ2-1; 8 bases agree with TRBD2. The CDR3 is made up of 15 amino acids. With V trimmed by 6 bases and J by 3 bases, 7 bases remained unmatched. Germline V gene lookup returns CDR1 MNHEY and CDR2 SVGAGI. CDR3 amino acids: CASSYGGGDYNEQFF. The CDR3 DNA is TGTGCCAGCAGCTACGGGGGGGGGGACTACAATGAGCAGTTCTTC.

This clonotype was counted many times. The V gene is TRBV5-1, the J gene TRBJ1-2; possibly TRBD1 for D (5 bases). The germline V gene has CDR1 SGHRS and CDR2 YFSETQ. This CDR3 contains 21 residues. Trimming shortened V by 4 bases and J by 0 bases, and 31 bases separated the two germline ends. CDR3 region: CASSTIPTEYEGRLANYGYTF. For the CDR3, the DNA is TGCGCCAGCAGCACAATACCAACGGAATACGAGGGGAGGTTAGCTAACTATGGCTACACCTTC.

In its sample, this clonotype was seen many times. The chain carries TRBV2 and TRBJ2-2; 8 positions match TRBD1. J gave up 4 bases and V 6 bases, and 7 bases lay outside the gene matches. Germline V gives CDR1 SNHLY, CDR2 FYNNEI. The CDR3 has 15 amino acids. The CDR3 spells CASRLDRGSTGELFF. CDR3 sequence (DNA): TGTGCCAGCAGACTAGACAGGGGTAGCACCGGGGAGCTGTTTTTT.

At least ten counts were recorded for this clonotype. V is TRBV5-1 and J is TRBJ2-3; possible D gene TRBD1, 6 bases. In germline, CDR1 is SGHRS, CDR2 YFSETQ. The V gene lost 4 bases and the J gene lost 4 bases, with 16 bases spanning the gap. CDR3 length equals 15 residues. In DNA form, the CDR3 reads TGCGCCAGCAGCATGGGGGACAAAGGCGCAGATACGCAGTATTTT. Its protein product is CASSMGDKGADTQYF.

This clonotype was seen a few times. A read error is possible here, since a much larger clone lies one base away. V and J are TRBV6-5 and TRBJ1-1; D is unresolved. Germline CDR1 and CDR2: MNHEY and SVGAGI. There are 12 residues in the CDR3. The V and J ends lost 6 bases and 6 bases respectively, with 11 bases between them. The CDR3 nucleotides are TGTGCCAGCAGGTTTAAGGGTGCTGAAGCTTTCTTT. It codes for CASRFKGAEAFF.

This clonotype was recorded many times. In DNA form, the CDR3 reads TGCAGTGCCCCTCTCCGTCGGGGTCCTACATCAGATACGCAGTATTTT. It yields the protein CSAPLRRGPTSDTQYF. The rearrangement links TRBV20-1 to TRBJ2-3, with D tentatively TRBD2 (5 bases). Germline-derived CDR1 and CDR2 are DFQATT and SNEGSKA (reference sequence). With 6 bases removed from V and 4 bases from J, the gap between germline ends came to 23 bases. CDR3 length: 16 amino acids.

The chain recombines TRBV14 with TRBJ1-4; TRBD1 might be the D (6 bases). Germline CDR1 and CDR2: SGHDN and FVKESK. The V end lost 8 bases, the J end lost 11 bases, and 21 bases lay between the germline ends. The CDR3 sequence is 14 residues long. The CDR3 protein is CASGPTGVSVKLFF. CDR3 DNA: TGTGCCAGCGGCCCGACAGGAGTTTCAGTCAAACTGTTTTTT.

This clonotype was detected ten times or more. V and J are TRBV6-2 or TRBV6-3 and TRBJ1-1; D is unresolved. Germline CDR1 is MNHEY and CDR2 is SVGEGT. The CDR3 is made up of 12 amino acids. Trimming took 6 bases from V and 7 from J, leaving 12 bases between them. CDR3 coding DNA: TGTGCCAGCAGACGTGGAGGGAATGAAGCTTTCTTT. Encoded protein: CASRRGGNEAFF.

Concerning this clonotype itself: At one of its ends the junction is not consistent with the germline gene, which may arise from a read error. The V and J genes are TRBV6-2 or TRBV6-3 and TRBJ1-5, with D possibly being TRBD1 (6 bases). There are 15 residues in the CDR3. CDR1 and CDR2 (germline): MNHEY, SVGEGT. The CDR3 DNA sequence: TGTGCCAGCAGCCCGGGGACACCTAAAATACAGCCCCAGAATTTT. It is translated as CASSPGTPKIQPQNF.

This clonotype was found many times. This rearrangement joins TRBV6-5 to TRBJ1-2, with D possibly being TRBD1 (6 bases). Germline V gene data show CDR1 as MNHEY and CDR2 as SVGAGI. This CDR3 has 15 amino acids. Trimming took off 5 bases at V and 2 bases at J, with 15 bases between the two ends. DNA for the CDR3: TGTGCCAGCAGTAGGGGGGTAGACAGCAACTATGGCTACACCTTC. It specifies CASSRGVDSNYGYTF.

This clonotype was seen many times. CDR3 loop: CAQGASGDGELFF. CDR3 in DNA: TGTGCCCAGGGGGCAAGTGGGGACGGGGAGCTGTTTTTT. The genes are TRBV6-1 and TRBJ2-2; 8 positions match TRBD1. V lost 11 bases to trimming and J lost 7 bases; unmatched junction nucleotides: 9. The CDR3 sequence is 13 residues long. CDR1 MNHNS and CDR2 SASEGT come from the germline V gene.

This clonotype occurred many times. This chain connects TRBV12-3 or TRBV12-4 to TRBJ1-2; D perhaps matches TRBD1 (6 bases). CDR3 size: 12 residues. The germline V and J ends were trimmed by 7 bases and 6 bases, with 12 bases remaining between them. The DNA for the CDR3 is TGTGCCAGCACCCCGGGGGGCGATGGCTACACCTTC. This sequence encodes CASTPGGDGYTF.

This clonotype occurred many times. The chain is built from TRBV7-3 and TRBJ2-1, with 7 positions matching TRBD1. The CDR3 loop spans 13 amino acids. CDR1 is SGHTA and CDR2 is FQGTGA in the germline V gene. Germline trimming cut 5 bases from V and 7 bases from J; bases unmatched to any gene: 5. CDR3 sequence reads: CASSGHRGNEQFF. The CDR3 DNA reads as TGTGCCAGCAGCGGCCACAGGGGAAATGAGCAGTTCTTC.

This clonotype is large in the sample. The CDR3, as DNA: TGTGCCAGCAGCACCAGTGACGGGAGCAATCAGCCCCAGCATTTT. Protein: CASSTSDGSNQPQHF. The chain recombines TRBV28 with TRBJ1-5; D remains ambiguous. Trimming cost V 6 bases and J 1 base, with 13 bases left between them. CDR1 and CDR2 (germline): MDHEN, SYDVKM. The CDR3 has 15 amino acids.

This clonotype was seen at least ten times. This sequence joins TRBV18 and TRBJ2-6; D is uncertain. With 1 base removed from V and 0 bases from J, the gap between germline ends came to 7 bases. This CDR3 region has 16 residues. Per the germline V gene, CDR1 is KGHSH and CDR2 is LQKENI. The DNA of the CDR3 is TGTGCCAGCTCACCACGAGCAATCTCTGGGGCCAACGTCCTGACTTTC. Translation gives CASSPRAISGANVLTF.

This clonotype was counted ten times or more. The chain couples TRBV20-1 to TRBJ2-3; no definite D call. V shed 8 bases and J shed 0 bases, with 12 bases lying between them. The germline gives CDR1 DFQATT, CDR2 SNEGSKA (reference sequence). There are 13 residues in the CDR3. Here the CDR3 reads CSSNSPSTDTQYF. The DNA of the CDR3 is TGCAGTTCGAATAGTCCTAGCACAGATACGCAGTATTTT.

This clonotype was seen many times. The rearrangement links TRBV5-1 to TRBJ1-1; D possibly corresponds to TRBD1 (6 bases). V gave up 0 bases and J gave up 4 bases, with 10 bases separating them. The CDR3 spans 14 residues. In germline, CDR1 is SGHRS, CDR2 YFSETQ. CDR3 sequence reads: CASSLEGGGTEAFF. CDR3 in DNA: TGCGCCAGCAGCTTGGAGGGGGGAGGCACTGAAGCTTTCTTT.

This clonotype was observed at least ten times. This sequence joins TRBV15 and TRBJ1-5, with D unclear. CDR3 length: 14 amino acids. CDR1 and CDR2 (germline): LNHNV, YYDKDF (reference sequence). V dropped 1 base and J dropped 6 bases, with 10 bases sitting between them. In DNA, the CDR3 is TGTGCCACCAGCAGAGGAAGGGTTATTCAGCCCCAGCATTTT. Translated, it gives CATSRGRVIQPQHF.

This clonotype occurred many times. The genes are TRBV4-3 and TRBJ1-1; D remains ambiguous. Germline V CDR1 and CDR2: LGHNA, YSLEER. The germline V and J ends were trimmed by 4 bases and 2 bases, with 8 bases remaining between them. The length of the CDR3 is 13 residues. For the CDR3, the DNA is TGCGCCAGCAGCCTCGGACTTAACACTGAAGCTTTCTTT. Its translation is CASSLGLNTEAFF.

This clonotype was counted ten times or more. V usage is TRBV6-6 and J usage is TRBJ1-5; D gene unclear. CDR3 length: 15 amino acids. Germline CDR1 and CDR2: MNHNY and SVGAGI (reference sequence). The V and J ends lost 3 bases and 4 bases respectively, with 13 bases between them. This CDR3 is CASSYSTDSNQPQHF. CDR3 DNA sequence: TGTGCCAGCAGTTATAGCACAGATAGTAATCAGCCCCAGCATTTT.